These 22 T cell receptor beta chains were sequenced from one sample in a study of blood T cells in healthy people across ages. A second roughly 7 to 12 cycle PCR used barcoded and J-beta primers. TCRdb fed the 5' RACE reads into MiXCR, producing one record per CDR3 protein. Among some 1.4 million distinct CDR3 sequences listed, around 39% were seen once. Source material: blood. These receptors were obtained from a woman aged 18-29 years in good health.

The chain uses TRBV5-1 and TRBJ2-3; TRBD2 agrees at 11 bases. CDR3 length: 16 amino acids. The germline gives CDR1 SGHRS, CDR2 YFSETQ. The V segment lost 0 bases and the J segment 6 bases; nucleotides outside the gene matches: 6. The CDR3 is CASSLVTSGTGDTQYF. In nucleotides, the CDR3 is TGCGCCAGCAGCTTGGTGACTAGCGGGACGGGGGATACGCAGTATTTT. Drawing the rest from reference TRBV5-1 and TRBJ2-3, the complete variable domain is KAGVTQTPRYLIKTRGQQVTLSCSPISGHRSVSWYQQTPGQGLQFLFEYFSETQRNKGNFPGRFSGRQFSNSRSEMNVSTLELGDSALYLCASSLVTSGTGDTQYFGPGTRLTVL.

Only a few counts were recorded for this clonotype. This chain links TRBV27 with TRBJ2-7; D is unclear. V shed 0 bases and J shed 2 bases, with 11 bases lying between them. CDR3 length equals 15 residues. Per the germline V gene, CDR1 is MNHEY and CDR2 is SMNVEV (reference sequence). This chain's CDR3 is CASSLSGRKPYEQYF. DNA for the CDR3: TGTGCCAGCAGTTTATCGGGTCGTAAACCCTACGAGCAGTACTTC.

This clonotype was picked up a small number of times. Here the CDR3 DNA reads TGCAGTGCCATAGGGGAGGACAGGGCTTTCTACGAGCAGTACTTC. Translation: CSAIGEDRAFYEQYF. The genes are TRBV20-1 and TRBJ2-5, with 8 nucleotides matching TRBD1. The J call may be wrong; the DNA end is better matched by TRBJ2-7. The germline CDR1 and CDR2 sequences are DFQATT and SNEGSKA (reference sequence). CDR3 size: 15 residues.

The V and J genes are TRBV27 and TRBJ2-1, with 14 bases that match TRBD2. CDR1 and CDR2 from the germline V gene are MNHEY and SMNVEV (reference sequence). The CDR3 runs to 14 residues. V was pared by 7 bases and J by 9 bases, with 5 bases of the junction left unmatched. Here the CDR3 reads CASTWTSGRIEQFF. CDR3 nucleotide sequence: TGTGCCAGCACCTGGACTAGCGGGAGGATTGAGCAGTTCTTC.

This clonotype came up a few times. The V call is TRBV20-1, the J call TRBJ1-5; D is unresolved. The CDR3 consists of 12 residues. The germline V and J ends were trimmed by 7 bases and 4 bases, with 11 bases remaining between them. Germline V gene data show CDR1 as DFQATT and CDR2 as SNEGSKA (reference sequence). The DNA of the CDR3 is TGCAGTGGGTATGATGGTAATCAGCCCCAGCATTTT. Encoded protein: CSGYDGNQPQHF.

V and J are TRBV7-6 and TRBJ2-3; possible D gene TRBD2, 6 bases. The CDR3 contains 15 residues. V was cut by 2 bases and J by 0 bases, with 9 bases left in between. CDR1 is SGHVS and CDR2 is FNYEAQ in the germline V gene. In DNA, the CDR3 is TGTGCCAGCAGCTTACCGGCGGGAAGCACAGATACGCAGTATTTT. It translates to CASSLPAGSTDTQYF.

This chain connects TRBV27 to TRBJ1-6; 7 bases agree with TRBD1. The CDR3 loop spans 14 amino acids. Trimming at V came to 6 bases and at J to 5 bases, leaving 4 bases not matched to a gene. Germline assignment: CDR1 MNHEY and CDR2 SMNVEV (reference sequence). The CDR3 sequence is CASRVDRDNSPLHF. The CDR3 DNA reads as TGTGCCAGCAGGGTTGACAGGGATAATTCACCCCTCCACTTT.

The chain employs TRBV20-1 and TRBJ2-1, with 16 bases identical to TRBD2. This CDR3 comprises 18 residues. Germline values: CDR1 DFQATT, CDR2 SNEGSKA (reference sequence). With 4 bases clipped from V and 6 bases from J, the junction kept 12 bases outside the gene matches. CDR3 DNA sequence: TGCAGTGCTACGAGCGTCGGGACTAGCGGGAGGGCCCTCAATGAGCAGTTCTTC. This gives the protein CSATSVGTSGRALNEQFF.

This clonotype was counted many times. CDR3 DNA sequence: TGTGCCAGCAGTTTCTCAGACTACAATGAGCAGTTCTTC. It encodes CASSFSDYNEQFF. The chain employs TRBV12-3 or TRBV12-4 and TRBJ2-1; D ambiguous. V was cut by 3 bases and J by 3 bases, with 6 bases left in between. CDR3 length equals 13 residues.

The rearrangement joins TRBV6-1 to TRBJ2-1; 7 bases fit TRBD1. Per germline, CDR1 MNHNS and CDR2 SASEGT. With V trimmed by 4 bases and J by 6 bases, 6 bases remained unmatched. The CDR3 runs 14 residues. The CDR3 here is CASSAGDSRNEQFF. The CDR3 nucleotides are TGTGCCAGCAGTGCTGGGGACAGCCGCAATGAGCAGTTCTTC.

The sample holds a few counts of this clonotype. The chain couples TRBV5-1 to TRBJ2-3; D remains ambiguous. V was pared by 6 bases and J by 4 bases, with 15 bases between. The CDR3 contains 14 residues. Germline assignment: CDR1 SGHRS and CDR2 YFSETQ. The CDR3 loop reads CASISWTAPDTQYF. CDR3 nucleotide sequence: TGCGCCAGCATCTCCTGGACCGCCCCAGATACGCAGTATTTT.

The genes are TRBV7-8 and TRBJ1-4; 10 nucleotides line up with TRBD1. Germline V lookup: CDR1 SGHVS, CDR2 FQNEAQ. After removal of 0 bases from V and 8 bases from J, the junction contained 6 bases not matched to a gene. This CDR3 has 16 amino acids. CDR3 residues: CASSLASGTGEEKLFF. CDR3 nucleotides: TGTGCCAGCAGCTTAGCTTCCGGGACAGGGGAGGAAAAACTGTTTTTT. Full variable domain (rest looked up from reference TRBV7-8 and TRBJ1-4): GAGVSQSPRYKVAKRGQDVALRCDPISGHVSLFWYQQALGQGPEFLTYFQNEAQLDKSGLPSDRFFAERPEGSVSTLKIQRTQQEDSAVYLCASSLASGTGEEKLFFGSGTQLSVL.

The CDR3 sequence is CSARDLGGENTGELFF. CDR3 bases: TGCAGTGCTAGAGATCTGGGGGGAGAGAACACCGGGGAGCTGTTTTTT. J is TRBJ2-2 and V is TRBV20-1, with D perhaps TRBD2 (6 bases). Trimming shortened V by 0 bases and J by 1 base, and 12 bases separated the two germline ends. The V gene's germline CDR1 is DFQATT and CDR2 SNEGSKA (reference sequence). The CDR3 has 16 amino acids.

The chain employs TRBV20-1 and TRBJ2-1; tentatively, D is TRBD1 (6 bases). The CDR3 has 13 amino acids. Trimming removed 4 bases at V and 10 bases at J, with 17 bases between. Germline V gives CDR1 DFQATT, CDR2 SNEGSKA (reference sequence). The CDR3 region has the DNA TGCAGTGCTAAGCAGGGGACAAGGGGGGAGCAGTTCTTC. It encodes CSAKQGTRGEQFF.

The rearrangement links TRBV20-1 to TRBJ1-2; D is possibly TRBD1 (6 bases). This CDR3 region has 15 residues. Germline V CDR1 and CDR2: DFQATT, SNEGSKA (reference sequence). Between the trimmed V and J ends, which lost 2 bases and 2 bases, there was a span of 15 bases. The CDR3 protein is CSARRGGGGNYGYTF. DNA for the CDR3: TGCAGTGCTAGAAGAGGAGGGGGTGGCAACTATGGCTACACCTTC.

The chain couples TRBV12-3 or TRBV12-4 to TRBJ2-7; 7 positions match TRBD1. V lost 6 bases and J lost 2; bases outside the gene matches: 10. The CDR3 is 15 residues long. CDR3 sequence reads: CASSTLRQGAYEQYF. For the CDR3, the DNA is TGTGCCAGCAGCACCCTTCGGCAGGGGGCCTACGAGCAGTACTTC.

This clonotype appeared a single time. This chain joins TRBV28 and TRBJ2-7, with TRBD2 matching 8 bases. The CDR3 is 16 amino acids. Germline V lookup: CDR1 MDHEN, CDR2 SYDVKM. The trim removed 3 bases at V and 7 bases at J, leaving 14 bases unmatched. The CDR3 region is CASSLSLAGGSLEQYF. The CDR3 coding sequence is TGTGCCAGCAGTTTGTCCCTAGCGGGCGGTTCTTTGGAGCAGTACTTC.

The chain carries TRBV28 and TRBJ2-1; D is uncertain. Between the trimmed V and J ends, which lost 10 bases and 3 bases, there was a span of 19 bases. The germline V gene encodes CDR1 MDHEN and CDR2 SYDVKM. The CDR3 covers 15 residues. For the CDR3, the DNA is TGTGCCAACAGCCCATCGAGTGTCGGCTACAATGAGCAGTTCTTC. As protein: CANSPSSVGYNEQFF.

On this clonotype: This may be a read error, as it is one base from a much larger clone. Here the CDR3 reads CASSLDGDTEAFF. The CDR3, as DNA: TGTGCCAGCAGTTTGGACGGGGACACTGAAGCTTTCTTT. The chain links TRBV12-3 or TRBV12-4 to TRBJ1-1; no reliable D call. Trimming removed 3 bases at V and 3 bases at J, with 8 bases between. This CDR3 is 13 amino acids long.

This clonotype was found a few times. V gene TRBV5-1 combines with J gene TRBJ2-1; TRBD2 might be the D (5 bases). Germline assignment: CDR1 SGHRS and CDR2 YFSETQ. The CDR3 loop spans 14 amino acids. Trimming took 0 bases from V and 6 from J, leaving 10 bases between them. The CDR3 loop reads CASSLETRPNEQFF. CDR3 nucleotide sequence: TGCGCCAGCAGCTTGGAAACTAGACCCAATGAGCAGTTCTTC.

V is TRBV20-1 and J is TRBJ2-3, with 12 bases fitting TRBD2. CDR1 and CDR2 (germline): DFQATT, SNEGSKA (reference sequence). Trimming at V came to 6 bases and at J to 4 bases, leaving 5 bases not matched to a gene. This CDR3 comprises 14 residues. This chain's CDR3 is CSASSGRGADTQYF. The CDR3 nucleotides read TGCAGTGCCTCTAGCGGGAGGGGGGCAGATACGCAGTATTTT.

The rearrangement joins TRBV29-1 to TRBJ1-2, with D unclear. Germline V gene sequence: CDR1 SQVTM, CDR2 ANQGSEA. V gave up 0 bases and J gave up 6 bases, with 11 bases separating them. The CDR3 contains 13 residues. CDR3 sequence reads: CSVEDYKADGYTF. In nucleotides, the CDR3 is TGCAGCGTTGAAGATTATAAGGCGGATGGCTACACCTTC.